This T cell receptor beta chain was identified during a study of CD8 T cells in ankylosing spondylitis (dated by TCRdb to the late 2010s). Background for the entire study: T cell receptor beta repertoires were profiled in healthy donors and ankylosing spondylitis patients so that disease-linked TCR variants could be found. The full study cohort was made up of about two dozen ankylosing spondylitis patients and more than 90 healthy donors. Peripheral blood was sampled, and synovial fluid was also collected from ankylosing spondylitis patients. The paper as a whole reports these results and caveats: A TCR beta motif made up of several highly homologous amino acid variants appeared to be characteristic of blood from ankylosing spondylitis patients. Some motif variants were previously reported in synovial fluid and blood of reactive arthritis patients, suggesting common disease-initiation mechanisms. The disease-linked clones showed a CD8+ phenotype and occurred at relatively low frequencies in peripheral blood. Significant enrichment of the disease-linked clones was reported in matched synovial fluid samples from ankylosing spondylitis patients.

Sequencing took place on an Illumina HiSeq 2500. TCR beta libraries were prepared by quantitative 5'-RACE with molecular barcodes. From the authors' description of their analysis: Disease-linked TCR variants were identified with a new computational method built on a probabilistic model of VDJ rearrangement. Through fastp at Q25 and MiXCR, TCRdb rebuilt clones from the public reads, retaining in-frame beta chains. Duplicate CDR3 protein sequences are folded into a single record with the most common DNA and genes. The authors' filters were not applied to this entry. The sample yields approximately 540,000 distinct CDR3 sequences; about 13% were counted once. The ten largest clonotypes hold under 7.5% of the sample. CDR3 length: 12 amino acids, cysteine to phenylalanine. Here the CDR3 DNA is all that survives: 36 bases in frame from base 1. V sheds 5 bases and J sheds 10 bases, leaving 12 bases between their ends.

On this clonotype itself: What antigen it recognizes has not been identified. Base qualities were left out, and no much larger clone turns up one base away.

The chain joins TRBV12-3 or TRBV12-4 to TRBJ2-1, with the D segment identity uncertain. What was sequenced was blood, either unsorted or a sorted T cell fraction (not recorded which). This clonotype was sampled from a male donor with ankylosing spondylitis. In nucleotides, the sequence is TGTGCCAGCAGTCCAAGTGCTGTAGAGCAGTTCTTC. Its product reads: CASSPSAVEQFF.